This TCR beta chain was observed in a study of blood T cell repertoires in COVID-19. CDR3 size: 13 residues. Germline CDR1 reads WSHSY; CDR2 reads SAAADI. V was trimmed by 8 bases and J by 3 bases, leaving 14 bases between them. Clones were read by immunoSEQ multiplex PCR, and TCRdb kept only the in-frame ones, dropping some. The sample has 200,000 to 250,000 clones; under 90% are singletons. Donors were grouped by their self-reported clinical history. The chain joins TRBV10-2 to TRBJ2-7; D possibly corresponds to TRBD2 (5 bases). The origin of this receptor is a woman in her sixties or seventies who had recovered from COVID-19. The sample was PBMCs or T cells enriched from blood (not recorded which). DNA for the CDR3: TGCGCCAGCTCCAGTGCGGGTGTCTACGAGCAGTACTTC. Amino acid sequence: CASSSAGVYEQYF.